Given below is one TCR beta chain in context. Its antigen is unknown. No base quality values were provided; no much bigger clone lies one nucleotide off. Samples from volunteer blood donors who had recovered from COVID-19 were contributed by a second Seattle source. Whole blood was collected in K2EDTA tubes by collaborating institutions according to the institutions' own protocols. For TCRbeta analysis, collaborators shipped samples as frozen whole blood, isolated PBMCs, or DNA extracted from either of those sample types. The CDR3 has 13 amino acids, counting the end cysteine and phenylalanine. This entry keeps only the CDR3 DNA: 39 bases, framed from base 1. Cut back by 7 bases and 5 bases, the V and J ends lie 14 bases apart. According to the germline V gene, CDR1 reads MNHEY and CDR2 reads SVGAGI. The data are from a study of blood T cell repertoires in COVID-19 (TCRdb year 2020). Broadly, across the study: Samples covering the acute and convalescent phases of COVID-19 were provided by collaborators in the United States, Italy and Spain. Samples came from the ongoing ImmuneRACE study (first 160 participants) plus 1,254 subjects from 6 global collaborators. The material from the prospective study consisted of cDNA or gDNA derived from T cells, B-cell-depleted T cells, or PBMCs. Where available, HLA class I and class II types were obtained from metadata supplied by the sample provider rather than from assay-based typing. Sample metadata almost always included a de-identified subject ID, COVID-19 status, age in years and sex. Subjects who had been exposed to COVID-19, were actively infected with it, or had recovered from it provided the deeply sampled blood TCRbeta repertoires that made up the dataset. The repertoires were released in a freely available public database meant as a resource for research on the immune response to SARS-CoV-2.

The immunoSEQ Assay, a bias-controlled multiplex PCR, was used to amplify TCRbeta CDR3 regions from genomic DNA. In the source study's methods: Within the assay, amplification of reference gene primers was used to estimate how many nucleated cells each sample contained. To quantify the absolute abundance of each unique TCRbeta CDR3 rearrangement, sequence reads were collapsed and filtered. For each sample, productive Simpson clonality was calculated as the square root of Simpson's diversity index across productive rearrangements. The immuneACCESS repertoire file appears here via TCRdb, limited to in-frame rearrangements. These files lack a portion of the clones; in checked studies, under half of the deficit traces to unresolved V genes, and the cause of the others is not known. V, J and clone size were drawn from that table, and D and trimming were deduced from the DNA. Recorded for this sample are roughly 250,000 clones; less than 90% of them occurred a single time. The ten largest make up roughly 1.4% of the sample.

What the research found in general, with its limitations: The amount of clinical and demographic metadata varied by source and participant and was provided uncurated.

The TCR was taken from a woman aged 40 to 50 who had recovered from COVID-19. Recombination linked TRBV6-5 to TRBJ2-5; a tentative D call is TRBD1 (5 bases match). The sequencing input was peripheral blood. The CDR3 protein sequence reads: CASTRTPGETQYF. The DNA sequence is TGTGCCAGCACCCGAACCCCAGGGGAGACCCAGTACTTC.